The clone carrying this T cell receptor beta chain was seen at least ten times. The CDR3 regions of TCR beta were amplified from RNA transcripts. A first-round RT-PCR of the TCR CDR3 used the HTBI primer set. TCRdb used MiXCR to reprocess the multiplex PCR reads, holding one entry per CDR3 protein. The sample holds a few hundred thousand distinct CDR3 sequences, around 15% seen once. With V trimmed by 1 base and J by 7 bases, 5 bases remained unmatched. Germline values: CDR1 GTSNPN, CDR2 SVGIG (reference sequence). CDR3 length: 15 amino acids. This sample was included in a study of T cells in Graves' hyperthyroidism and ophthalmopathy.

The source is a woman aged 50 to 65 with Graves' hyperthyroidism that later progressed to Graves' ophthalmopathy. The genes are TRBV30 and TRBJ2-7; 15 bases match TRBD2. Sequencing was performed on blood. CDR3 in amino acids: CAWSGTSGRAREQYF. The CDR3 DNA reads as TGTGCCTGGAGTGGGACTAGCGGGAGGGCCAGGGAGCAGTACTTC.